A selection of T cell receptor beta chains follows, all from one sample in a study of T cell changes during pregnancy in multiple sclerosis. Data came from immunoSEQ multiplex PCR; TCRdb stores just in-frame clones and leaves some out. Of about 70,000 clones in the sample, under 95% are singletons; the top ten hold 1.4% to 1.5%. The sequencing used peripheral blood, collected in the third trimester of pregnancy. Receptor source: a female donor in good health, enrolled as a control in a pregnancy study. Each CDR3 is given with its conserved first and last residue. D genes are given only for firm matches. The listing skips clone size in some rows; elsewhere it reads once, few, many or a size class.

j_call | v_call | clone_size | d_call | cdr3_nt | cdr3_aa
TRBJ2-5 | TRBV4-3 | . | TRBD1 | TGCGCCAGCAGAGCACAAAAGACAGGGGGCGGAGAGACCCAGTACTTC | CASRAQKTGGGETQYF
TRBJ2-1 | TRBV7-6 | . | . | TGTGCCAGCAGCTGGCAGGTATACAATGAGCAGTTCTTC | CASSWQVYNEQFF
TRBJ1-6 | TRBV28 | . | TRBD1 | TGTGCCAGCAGGGTGACAGGGACAAATTCACCCCTCCACTTT | CASRVTGTNSPLHF
TRBJ1-3 | TRBV4-1 | . | . | TGCGCCAGCAGCCAAGACCCAAGACGGGTCGGAAACACCATATATTTT | CASSQDPRRVGNTIYF
TRBJ2-2 | TRBV4-1 | . | TRBD2 | TGCGCCAGCAGCCGGGGGTCGGGGGGTAACACCGGGGAGCTGTTTTTT | CASSRGSGGNTGELFF
TRBJ2-7 | TRBV12-5 | . | . | TGTGCTAGTGGTTTCTCCGGACAGAAGCAGTACTTC | CASGFSGQKQYF
TRBJ2-2 | TRBV11-3 | . | . | TGTGCCAGCAGCTACAGGGGGGGGACCGGGGAGCTGTTTTTT | CASSYRGGTGELFF
TRBJ2-7 | TRBV6-6 | . | TRBD1 | TGTGCCAGCAGTTTCCCCGGGACAGCTAGCCACGAGCAGTACTTC | CASSFPGTASHEQYF
TRBJ1-4 | TRBV5-1 | . | . | TGCGCCAGCAAGCGAGAGGGTGAAAAACTGTTTTTT | CASKREGEKLFF
TRBJ2-1 | TRBV2 | . | TRBD2 | TGTGCCAGCAGTGTGTACCTGGGGACTAGCAATGAGCAGTTCTTC | CASSVYLGTSNEQFF
TRBJ2-3 | TRBV4-2 | . | . | TGTGCCAGCAGCCAAGATAGTCAGGGGATCCCAGATACGCAGTATTTT | CASSQDSQGIPDTQYF
TRBJ2-2 | TRBV6-5 | once | . | TGTGCCAGCAGTTACGACTACCCCAACACCGGGGAGCTGTTTTTT | CASSYDYPNTGELFF
TRBJ1-3 | TRBV27 | . | . | TGTGCCAGCAGTTCCGGGGGGGGATTGTGGTATTTT | CASSSGGGLWYF
TRBJ1-2 | TRBV7-3 | once | . | TGTGCCAGCAGCTTAAATCCTGATCGGGACTTACGCTACACCTTC | CASSLNPDRDLRYTF
TRBJ2-7 | TRBV7-6 | . | TRBD2 | TGTGCCAGCAGCTTCCGGGGGGGCCAAGGGGAGCAGTACTTC | CASSFRGGQGEQYF
TRBJ2-1 | TRBV7-2 | once | . | TGTGCCAGCAGCTTAAAAAAGGAGCGGATTCTTTACAATGAGCAGTTCTTC | CASSLKKERILYNEQFF
TRBJ1-1 | TRBV5-1 | few | TRBD1 | TGCGCCAGCAGCTTGGATGGACAGGTGTACACTGAAGCTTTCTTT | CASSLDGQVYTEAFF
TRBJ1-2 | TRBV5-4 | . | . | TGTGCCAGCAGCCTCTTCGCTACCCTATATGGCTACACCTTC | CASSLFATLYGYTF
TRBJ1-5 | TRBV18 | once | . | TGTGCCAGCTCACCAGAGTTCGATCAGCCCCAGCATTTT | CASSPEFDQPQHF
TRBJ2-7 | TRBV19 | once | . | TGTGCCAGTAGTATCGCGGGCAGACGGGCCTACGAGCAGTACTTC | CASSIAGRRAYEQYF
TRBJ1-1 | TRBV6-5 | . | . | TGTGCCAGCAGTTACTCGAACACTGCGGGCACTGAAGCTTTCTTT | CASSYSNTAGTEAFF
TRBJ1-5 | TRBV28 | . | TRBD1 | TGTGCCAGCAGTCCAGGGGGCAGCAATCAGCCCCAGCATTTT | CASSPGGSNQPQHF
TRBJ2-1 | TRBV4-2 | few | . | TGTGCCAGCAGCCAAGTAGACACCGAGCAGTTCTTC | CASSQVDTEQFF
TRBJ1-2 | TRBV28 | . | . | TGTGCCAGCACCCCTGGAGGGGCCAACTATGGCTACACCTTC | CASTPGGANYGYTF
TRBJ1-2 | TRBV6-1 | . | . | TGTGCCAGCAGTGAAGTCGGCAGGGTCGGCTACACCTTC | CASSEVGRVGYTF
TRBJ2-7 | TRBV7-2 | . | . | TGTGCCAGCAGCCAGACAGCTCTTCCCTACGAGCAGTACTTC | CASSQTALPYEQYF